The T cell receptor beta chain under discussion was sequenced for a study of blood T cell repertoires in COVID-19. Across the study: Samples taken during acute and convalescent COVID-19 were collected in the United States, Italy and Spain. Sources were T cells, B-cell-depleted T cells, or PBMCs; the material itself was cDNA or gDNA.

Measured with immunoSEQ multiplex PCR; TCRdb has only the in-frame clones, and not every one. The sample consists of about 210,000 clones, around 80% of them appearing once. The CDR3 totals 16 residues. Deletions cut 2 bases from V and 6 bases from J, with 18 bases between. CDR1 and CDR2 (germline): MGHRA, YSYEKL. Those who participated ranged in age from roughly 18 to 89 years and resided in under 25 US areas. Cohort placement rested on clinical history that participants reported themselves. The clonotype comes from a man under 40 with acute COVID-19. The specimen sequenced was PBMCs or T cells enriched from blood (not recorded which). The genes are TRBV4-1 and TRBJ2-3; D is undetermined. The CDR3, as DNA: TGCGCCAGCAGCCAAAGGCCAACATTAGCCGGGGATACGCAGTATTTT. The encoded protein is CASSQRPTLAGDTQYF.